Shown below are 19 T cell receptor beta chains from a single sample sequenced in a study of cytomegalovirus exposure and HLA in healthy donors. The PCR employed 60 Vbeta primers together with 13 Jbeta primers. Sequencing used immunoSEQ multiplex PCR; TCRdb keeps in-frame clones, though not all of them. The sample includes around 130,000 clones, 60% to 80% of them seen just once. Sample: PBMCs. Source of these receptors: a man aged 50 or older in good health and CMV-seronegative.

The CDR3 bases are TGTGCCAGCAGTTCGTCCGGGACAGCGAATTACGAGCAGTACTTC. Translating it yields CASSSSGTANYEQYF. This chain uses TRBV28 with TRBJ2-7; 7 bases fit TRBD1. The CDR3 contains 15 residues. Germline trimming cut 4 bases from V and 4 bases from J; bases unmatched to any gene: 10. In germline, CDR1 is MDHEN, CDR2 SYDVKM.

A single count supports this clone. This chain joins TRBV5-8 and TRBJ2-1, with D perhaps matching TRBD1 (6 bases). Trimming took off 1 base at V and 0 bases at J, with 14 bases between the two ends. Per the germline V gene, CDR1 is SGHTS and CDR2 is YDEGEE. The CDR3 runs 17 residues. The CDR3 DNA reads TGTGCCAGCAGCTTGATGGTTAGGGGGAGCTCCTACAATGAGCAGTTCTTC. Protein sequence: CASSLMVRGSSYNEQFF.

CDR3 sequence reads: CASSLVGTGGTDTQYF. The CDR3 nucleotides read TGTGCCAGCAGCTTAGTCGGGACAGGGGGCACAGATACGCAGTATTTT. The chain recombines TRBV7-2 with TRBJ2-3; 10 nucleotides match TRBD1. Germline V gives CDR1 SGHTA, CDR2 FQGNSA. Losses at the gene ends were 1 base for V and 1 base for J; bases not matched to a gene: 2. There are 16 residues in the CDR3.

The chain couples TRBV29-1 to TRBJ1-1, with 9 bases matching TRBD1. J was trimmed by 3 bases and V by 7 bases; bases with no gene match: 9. The length of the CDR3 is 14 residues. Germline V gives CDR1 SQVTM, CDR2 ANQGSEA. The CDR3 DNA reads TGCAGCGCAGCCTCCGGGACAGGGCACACTGAAGCTTTCTTT. Its translation: CSAASGTGHTEAFF.

The chain has TRBV2 and TRBJ1-1; maybe TRBD1 (5 bases). Trimming pared 6 bases from V and 1 base from J, leaving 9 bases between. Germline loops: CDR1 SNHLY, CDR2 FYNNEI. CDR3 length: 13 residues. CDR3 protein: CASSGDRNTEAFF. The CDR3 coding sequence is TGTGCCAGCAGCGGCGACAGGAACACTGAAGCTTTCTTT.

The chain combines TRBV29-1 with TRBJ1-3; D call uncertain. Trimming took 5 bases from V and 0 from J, leaving 8 bases between them. Germline V gives CDR1 SQVTM, CDR2 ANQGSEA. The CDR3 has 13 residues. CDR3 protein: CSVWASSGNTIYF. CDR3 DNA: TGCAGCGTTTGGGCGAGCTCTGGAAACACCATATATTTT.

The V and J genes are TRBV7-2 and TRBJ2-6; D remains ambiguous. Per germline, CDR1 SGHTA and CDR2 FQGNSA. V was pared by 5 bases and J by 0 bases, with 11 bases between. The CDR3 runs 16 residues. The CDR3 spells CASSPDRSSGANVLTF. CDR3 nucleotide sequence: TGTGCCAGCAGCCCCGACCGGAGCTCTGGGGCCAACGTCCTGACTTTC.

This clone has ten or more counts. The rearrangement links TRBV4-2 to TRBJ2-2; 10 bases fit TRBD2. Germline CDR1 LGHNA, CDR2 YNFKEQ. The V and J ends lost 0 bases and 7 bases, in that order; junction bases with no gene match: 5. The CDR3 has 16 amino acids. In DNA, the CDR3 is TGTGCCAGCAGCCAAGATGTGACTAGCGGGTTCGGGGAGCTGTTTTTT. This sequence encodes CASSQDVTSGFGELFF.

The J gene is TRBJ2-5, the V gene TRBV5-1; D not resolved. This CDR3 region has 13 residues. Trimming took off 0 bases at V and 2 bases at J, with 5 bases between the two ends. Looked up from germline, CDR1 is SGHRS and CDR2 is YFSETQ. CDR3 sequence reads: CASSLGLQETQYF. Here the CDR3 DNA reads TGCGCCAGCAGCTTGGGACTGCAAGAGACCCAGTACTTC.

As regards this clone: Because it lacks the conserved phenylalanine or tryptophan at the end, this CDR3 is likely a read error. The limits of the CDR3 on the DNA are not certain, so only TCRdb's listed CDR3 is given. The chain employs TRBV27 and TRBJ2-7; the table's TRBD2 call for D was not verified on the DNA. The length of the CDR3 is 12 amino acids, counting both ends. Germline V gives CDR1 MNHEY, CDR2 SMNVEV (reference sequence). CDR3 protein: CASSLRPGLAPS.

The CDR3 sequence is CAWSGTSVETQYF. The CDR3 nucleotides are TGTGCCTGGAGTGGGACTAGCGTCGAGACCCAGTACTTC. The chain combines TRBV30 with TRBJ2-5, with 9 bases lining up with TRBD2. The V gene end was trimmed by 1 base and the J gene end by 5 bases; junction bases not matched to a gene: 2. The CDR3 totals 13 residues. Germline V gene data show CDR1 as GTSNPN and CDR2 as SVGIG (reference sequence). The full variable domain, in which reference TRBV30 and TRBJ2-5 provide the parts outside the CDR3, is SQTIHQWPATLVQPVGSPLSLECTVEGTSNPNLYWYRQAAGRGLQLLFYSVGIGQISSEVPQNLSASRPQDRQFILSSKKLLLSDSGFYLCAWSGTSVETQYFGPGTRLLVL.

The gene calls are TRBV28 and TRBJ2-1; maybe TRBD2 (6 bases). V was pared by 2 bases and J by 0 bases, with 14 bases between. CDR3 length equals 17 residues. Germline V gene lookup returns CDR1 MDHEN and CDR2 SYDVKM. The CDR3 region has the DNA TGTGCCAGCAGTTTAGTGGGGGGAGTGAGCTCCTACAATGAGCAGTTCTTC. Encoded protein: CASSLVGGVSSYNEQFF.

This chain's CDR3 is CASSFQGEGEQFF. CDR3 bases: TGTGCCAGCAGCTTCCAAGGGGAAGGGGAGCAGTTCTTC. This chain joins TRBV11-2 and TRBJ2-1; maybe TRBD1 (5 bases). The CDR3 has 13 amino acids. Germline-derived CDR1 and CDR2 are SGHAT and FQNNGV. Trimming shortened V by 3 bases and J by 10 bases, and 13 bases separated the two germline ends.

This clone has a handful of counts. CDR3 residues: CASSIVYGSVNTGELFF. Here the CDR3 DNA reads TGTGCCAGTAGTATAGTGTATGGTAGCGTAAACACCGGGGAGCTGTTTTTT. The chain carries TRBV19 and TRBJ2-2, with D perhaps TRBD2 (5 bases). This CDR3 region has 17 residues. Trimming removed 1 base from V and 2 bases from J, with 14 bases in between. Per the germline V gene, CDR1 is LNHDA and CDR2 is SQIVND (reference sequence).

The rearrangement links TRBV6-1 to TRBJ1-5, with D maybe TRBD1 (5 bases). The CDR3 runs 15 residues. CDR1 MNHNS and CDR2 SASEGT come from the germline V gene. Between the trimmed V and J ends, which lost 3 bases and 2 bases, there was a span of 11 bases. Here the CDR3 reads CASSESRVGNQPQHF. CDR3 sequence (DNA): TGTGCCAGCAGTGAGTCCAGGGTCGGCAATCAGCCCCAGCATTTT.

The gene calls are TRBV7-9 and TRBJ2-3, with D tentatively TRBD1 (6 bases). Germline V lookup: CDR1 SEHNR, CDR2 FQNEAQ (reference sequence). Trimming stripped 3 bases from V and 0 bases from J, with 16 bases between. The length of the CDR3 is 17 residues. The CDR3 loop is CASSLSYGDISTDTQYF. The CDR3 coding sequence is TGTGCCAGCAGCTTGAGTTACGGGGACATTAGCACAGATACGCAGTATTTT.

This CDR3 reads CASSQDKGEQGAANYGYTF. CDR3 coding DNA: TGCGCCAGCAGCCAAGACAAAGGCGAACAGGGGGCGGCTAACTATGGCTACACCTTC. The chain links TRBV4-1 to TRBJ1-2, with 9 bases identical to TRBD1. The CDR3 extends over 19 amino acids. The ends lost 0 bases at V and 0 bases at J; junction bases unmatched: 11. The germline V gene encodes CDR1 MGHRA and CDR2 YSYEKL.

The chain joins TRBV2 to TRBJ2-5; 11 positions match TRBD1. The DNA end is a closer match to TRBJ2-7, so the J assignment may be wrong. The CDR3 contains 14 residues. Germline CDR1 SNHLY, CDR2 FYNNEI. In nucleotides, the CDR3 is TGTGCCAGCAAGGGACAGGGGGGCCCCTACGAGCAGTACTTC. Its translation is CASKGQGGPYEQYF.

The chain recombines TRBV6-5 with TRBJ1-4; D is possibly TRBD1 (5 bases). CDR3 length: 14 residues. Germline lookup yields CDR1 MNHEY and CDR2 SVGAGI. The V and J ends lost 2 bases and 7 bases respectively, with 11 bases between them. The CDR3 here is CASSYGGFGEKLFF. CDR3 nucleotides: TGTGCCAGCAGTTACGGGGGGTTCGGTGAAAAACTGTTTTTT.